In this sample, the clone carrying this TCR beta chain turned up many times. Its specificity is not known. These data come from a study of blood T cells in healthy people across ages. The study, taken as a whole, reports: The study regarded diversity estimates from one million T cells as underestimates. Samples with more naive T cells showed higher observed beta diversity. Per million T cells, TCR beta diversity dropped roughly linearly as age increased.

Primers used in a second PCR of about 7 to 11 cycles were a sample-barcoded 5' primer and a J-beta primer mix. Using its own MiXCR run on the 5' RACE reads, TCRdb lists one record per CDR3 protein. This sample carries fewer than 900,000 distinct CDR3 sequences, approximately 43% of them seen once, and the ten largest clones take 20% to 25%. CDR1 is MNHNY and CDR2 is SVGAGI in the germline V gene (reference sequence). This CDR3 is built from 12 residues. J was trimmed by 6 bases and V by 6 bases; bases with no gene match: 5. V and J are TRBV6-6 and TRBJ2-7; 7 positions agree with TRBD1. The material sequenced was blood. This sequence was found in an older woman in good health. CDR3 amino acids: CASSDRVREQYF. Here the CDR3 DNA reads TGTGCCAGCAGCGACAGGGTACGCGAGCAGTACTTC.